One sample yielded the 8 T cell receptor beta chains listed below, sequenced in a study of blood T cell repertoires in COVID-19 (dated by TCRdb to 2018 to 2020). Libraries were built with the immunoSEQ multiplex PCR assay. TCRdb provides this immuneACCESS table in a form limited to in-frame rearrangements. Some clones are lacking; in checked studies, under half of them reflect an unresolved V gene, and why the rest are absent is not known. The sample table contains under 250,000 clones; only one count was recorded for over 75% of them. The top ten clonotypes cover 3% to 4% of the sample. Material for sequencing was PBMCs or T cells enriched from blood (not recorded which). Every receptor here comes from a woman between 18 and 29 years old in a cohort exposed to, infected with or recovered from COVID-19 (not recorded which).

The CDR3 protein is CASSVVGGAGEKLFF. DNA for the CDR3: TGTGCCAGCAGCGTAGTCGGAGGGGCAGGGGAAAAACTGTTTTTT. The chain combines TRBV9 with TRBJ1-4; a possible D gene is TRBD1 (5 bases). The CDR3 runs to 15 residues. V shed 0 bases and J shed 8 bases, with 14 bases lying between them. Per germline, CDR1 SGDLS and CDR2 YYNGEE.

Comment on this clone: A much larger clone sits a single nucleotide away, making a read error possible. V is TRBV6-6 and J is TRBJ2-7; D is perhaps TRBD1 (6 bases). Trimming took 7 bases from V and 3 from J, leaving 10 bases between them. Germline V gene lookup returns CDR1 MNHNY and CDR2 SVGAGI (reference sequence). CDR3 length equals 12 residues. The CDR3: CASTPTGYEQYF. CDR3 sequence (DNA): TGTGCCAGCACCCCGACAGGCTACGAGCAGTACTTC.

V gene TRBV7-9 combines with J gene TRBJ2-1; 9 nucleotides align to TRBD2. This CDR3 is built from 16 residues. Germline V CDR1 and CDR2: SEHNR, FQNEAQ (reference sequence). With V trimmed by 3 bases and J by 8 bases, 11 bases remained unmatched. The CDR3 DNA follows: TGTGCCAGCAGCTTGAGACTAGCGGAGATTAGTGATGAGCAGTTCTTC. Translating gives CASSLRLAEISDEQFF.

The chain carries TRBV11-3 and TRBJ2-5; 11 bases agree with TRBD2. Germline V lookup: CDR1 SGHNT, CDR2 YENEEA. The CDR3 sequence is 16 residues long. V trimming: 5 bases; J trimming: 0 bases; junction bases outside the gene matches: 5. The CDR3 coding sequence is TGTGCCAGCAGCCGTTCTAGCGGGGGGTACCAAGAGACCCAGTACTTC. Encoded protein: CASSRSSGGYQETQYF.

This chain joins TRBV2 and TRBJ1-5; 8 nucleotides line up with TRBD1. The CDR3 sequence is 14 residues long. Unmatched junction bases numbered 8, after V lost 7 bases and J lost 6 bases. CDR1 is SNHLY, CDR2 FYNNEI, per germline. The chain's CDR3 is CASNRDRRIQPQHF. CDR3 bases: TGTGCCAGCAACCGGGACAGGAGAATTCAGCCCCAGCATTTT.

V is TRBV10-2 and J is TRBJ2-7; 11 bases are a match to TRBD1. With 7 bases clipped from V and 2 bases from J, the junction kept 7 bases outside the gene matches. CDR1 is WSHSY, CDR2 SAAADI, per germline. The CDR3 is 15 residues long. Here the CDR3 DNA reads TGCGCCAGCACCCGCCAGGGACAGGGGGCCTACGAGCAGTACTTC. It yields the protein CASTRQGQGAYEQYF.

This chain connects TRBV20-1 to TRBJ2-1; D is uncertain. The germline CDR1 and CDR2 sequences are DFQATT and SNEGSKA (reference sequence). This CDR3 has 10 residues. V was shortened by 7 bases and J by 6 bases, with 7 bases between the two germline ends. The CDR3 nucleotides read TGCAGTGTGTTCTTCAATGAGCAGTTCTTC. It codes for CSVFFNEQFF.

This clone was picked up one time. The chain links TRBV9 to TRBJ2-5; 8 bases map to TRBD2. The junction had 12 bases not matched to a gene; V was cut back by 0 bases and J by 5 bases. The CDR3 has 17 amino acids. From germline, CDR1 is SGDLS and CDR2 YYNGEE. The CDR3 sequence: CASSVDSLAGRRETQYF. Written as DNA, the CDR3 is TGTGCCAGCAGCGTAGATAGCCTAGCGGGTCGCCGGGAGACCCAGTACTTC.